This T cell receptor beta chain is drawn from a study of blood T cells in healthy people across ages. Using a J-beta primer mix together with a sample-barcoded 5' primer, a second PCR was run for about 6 to 11 cycles. A 12-random-nucleotide template-switch adaptor tagged each cDNA molecule. One entry per CDR3 protein, called by TCRdb with MiXCR from the 5' RACE reads. The sample carries approximately 960,000 distinct CDR3 sequences, about 29% recorded once. The CDR3 spans 12 residues. CDR1 and CDR2 from the germline V gene are SGHKS and YYEKEE (reference sequence). V was pared by 4 bases and J by 7 bases, with 9 bases between. These records were also assigned to another study, of T cells of mothers and their children. This second report adds: The yield was over 8 million TCR beta CDR3 reads from each mother and 2.5 million to 3.5 million from each child.

Sequenced: blood. The rearrangement links TRBV5-5 to TRBJ2-1; D remains unclear. This receptor was obtained from a woman in her 40s in good health. CDR3: CASSEPVNEQFF. The CDR3 coding sequence is TGTGCCAGCAGCGAACCAGTGAATGAGCAGTTCTTC. Looking up the rest from reference TRBV5-5 and TRBJ2-1 gives the full variable domain: DAGVTQSPTHLIKTRGQQVTLRCSPISGHKSVSWYQQVLGQGPQFIFQYYEKEERGRGNFPDRFSARQFPNYSSELNVNALLLGDSALYLCASSEPVNEQFFGPGTRLTVL.